The 16 T cell receptor beta chains below were found in one sample sequenced in a study of T-cell reconstitution after alpha-beta-depleted transplantation in children. Unique molecular identifiers were incorporated into the prepared TCRbeta library. TCRdb passed the PCR reads through MiXCR, listing each CDR3 protein once. Of around 94,000 distinct CDR3 sequences listed, around 7% are singletons. Sequencing used PBMCs, obtained before TCRalphabeta/CD19-depleted stem cell transplant. Receptors originate from a boy between 2 and 10 years old with acute lymphoblastic leukemia, due to receive a stem cell transplant.

There are many counts of this clonotype. The CDR3 DNA is TGTGCCAGCAACGGACTACGGGAGACCCAGTACTTC. Translated, it gives CASNGLRETQYF. The chain carries TRBV2 and TRBJ2-5, with D possibly being TRBD2 (6 bases). V was shortened by 7 bases and J by 5 bases, with 11 bases between the two germline ends. This CDR3 contains 12 residues. Germline assignment: CDR1 SNHLY and CDR2 FYNNEI.

The table lists this clonotype with many counts. The gene calls are TRBV7-3 and TRBJ2-1; no reliable D call. Trimming removed 5 bases from V and 6 bases from J, with 14 bases in between. CDR3 length equals 14 residues. CDR1 is SGHTA, CDR2 FQGTGA, per germline. Here the CDR3 reads CASSPGSWANEQFF. Written as DNA, the CDR3 is TGTGCCAGCAGCCCTGGTTCGTGGGCCAATGAGCAGTTCTTC.

V usage is TRBV7-2 and J usage is TRBJ1-1; the D is unclear. The CDR3 loop spans 13 amino acids. Germline values: CDR1 SGHTA, CDR2 FQGNSA. Trimming removed 1 base from V and 1 base from J, with 4 bases in between. The DNA for the CDR3 is TGTGCCAGCAGCTTAGTTGCGAACACTGAAGCTTTCTTT. It specifies CASSLVANTEAFF.

This clonotype was detected many times. One base away lies a much larger clone, so this may be a sequencing read error. The chain uses TRBV6-4 and TRBJ2-2; D could derive from TRBD1 or TRBD2 (6 bases each). The germline CDR1 and CDR2 sequences are MRHNA and SNTAGT. V was pared by 6 bases and J by 1 base, with 9 bases between. The CDR3 loop spans 14 amino acids. CDR3 amino acids: CASSAGQNTGELFF. The CDR3 nucleotides read TGTGCCAGCAGCGCGGGACAGAACACCGGGGAGCTGTTTTTT.

This clonotype was counted only a few times. The chain is built from TRBV28 and TRBJ1-1, with D uncertain. The CDR3 sequence is 15 residues long. V shed 5 bases and J shed 0 bases, with 13 bases lying between them. CDR1 is MDHEN, CDR2 SYDVKM, per germline. The CDR3 here is CASSLLGGLNTEAFF. The DNA for the CDR3 is TGTGCCAGCAGTCTTTTGGGAGGGCTGAACACTGAAGCTTTCTTT.

This clonotype was detected many times. The chain employs TRBV12-3 or TRBV12-4 and TRBJ1-2, with D uncertain. CDR3 length: 11 amino acids. Trimming took 3 bases from V and 6 from J, leaving 5 bases between them. The CDR3 DNA reads as TGTGCCAGCAGTTTTATAGATGGCTACACCTTC. Its translation is CASSFIDGYTF.

A few counts support this clonotype. The rearrangement links TRBV7-2 to TRBJ2-4; 9 bases agree with TRBD2. Trimming took 6 bases from V and 4 from J; bases not matched to a gene: 7. The CDR3 spans 15 residues. The germline V gene has CDR1 SGHTA and CDR2 FQGNSA. The CDR3 sequence: CASSPGAGGKNIQYF. The CDR3 nucleotides read TGTGCCAGCAGTCCCGGGGCGGGGGGGAAAAACATTCAGTACTTC.

J is TRBJ1-1 and V is TRBV7-2; no clear D gene. The CDR3 is 13 amino acids. V was cut by 5 bases and J by 1 base, with 8 bases left in between. Germline V CDR1 and CDR2: SGHTA, FQGNSA. In DNA, the CDR3 is TGTGCCAGCAGCCAGAGAACGAACACTGAAGCTTTCTTT. Encoded protein: CASSQRTNTEAFF.

This clonotype was recorded at least ten times. This sequence joins TRBV5-1 and TRBJ2-3; 7 nucleotides agree with TRBD2. The V segment lost 0 bases and the J segment 4 bases; nucleotides outside the gene matches: 5. CDR3 length: 15 residues. CDR1 and CDR2 (germline): SGHRS, YFSETQ. The DNA for the CDR3 is TGCGCCAGCAGCTTGGCGCGGGGGAGGGCAGATACGCAGTATTTT. Residues: CASSLARGRADTQYF.

This clonotype was seen ten or more times. The V and J genes are TRBV12-3 or TRBV12-4 and TRBJ1-2; no reliable D call. The V end was cut by 1 base, the J end by 0 bases, with 3 bases between. The CDR3 spans 13 residues. The CDR3 DNA sequence: TGTGCCAGCAGTTTAGACACTAACTATGGCTACACCTTC. Its protein is CASSLDTNYGYTF.

To note about this clonotype: A clone one base away is much larger, so this may be a read error. This chain joins TRBV6-4 and TRBJ2-5; tentatively, D is TRBD2 (6 bases). The CDR3 consists of 13 residues. Germline-derived CDR1 and CDR2 are MRHNA and SNTAGT. This CDR3 is CASSSGPQETEYF. CDR3 coding DNA: TGTGCCAGCAGTAGCGGGCCTCAAGAGACCGAGTACTTC.

This clonotype was picked up many times. This chain links TRBV5-1 with TRBJ2-7, with TRBD1 matching over 8 bases. The trim removed 5 bases at V and 3 bases at J, leaving 10 bases unmatched. Germline loops: CDR1 SGHRS, CDR2 YFSETQ. The CDR3 has 15 residues. CDR3 sequence: CASRPNPGQDYEQYF. The CDR3 bases are TGCGCCAGCAGACCTAATCCGGGACAGGACTACGAGCAGTACTTC. Drawing the rest from reference TRBV5-1 and TRBJ2-7, the complete variable domain is KAGVTQTPRYLIKTRGQQVTLSCSPISGHRSVSWYQQTPGQGLQFLFEYFSETQRNKGNFPGRFSGRQFSNSRSEMNVSTLELGDSALYLCASRPNPGQDYEQYFGPGTRLTVT.

Many counts were recorded for this clonotype. The CDR3: CASSIRRAGTGELFF. Written as DNA, the CDR3 is TGTGCCAGCAGCATCCGAAGGGCTGGGACCGGGGAGCTGTTTTTT. This chain joins TRBV12-3 or TRBV12-4 and TRBJ2-2; no definite D call. The V gene lost 6 bases and the J gene lost 5 bases, with 16 bases spanning the gap. The CDR3 consists of 15 residues.

This clonotype was seen once. One junction end does not reproduce the germline sequence, and a read error may be involved. This rearrangement joins TRBV20-1 to TRBJ2-5; 9 bases match TRBD2. Germline V gives CDR1 DFQATT, CDR2 SNEGSKA (reference sequence). The CDR3 has 17 amino acids. Here the CDR3 reads CCASLGGGAGLAETQYF. CDR3 DNA: TGCTGTGCCAGCCTGGGCGGGGGGGCCGGACTTGCGGAGACCCAGTACTTC.

This clonotype was picked up a small number of times. V and J are TRBV19 and TRBJ2-1; D call uncertain. The germline V and J ends were trimmed by 5 bases and 5 bases, with 13 bases remaining between them. The CDR3 extends over 14 amino acids. CDR1 and CDR2 from the germline V gene are LNHDA and SQIVND (reference sequence). CDR3 DNA: TGTGCCAGTAGTCCAATCCACTCTCACAATGAGCAGTTCTTC. Amino acid sequence: CASSPIHSHNEQFF. The entire variable domain, with the rest obtained from reference TRBV19 and TRBJ2-1, is as follows: DGGITQSPKYLFRKEGQNVTLSCEQNLNHDAMYWYRQDPGQGLRLIYYSQIVNDFQKGDIAEGYSVSREKKESFPLTVTSAQKNPTAFYLCASSPIHSHNEQFFGPGTRLTVL.

There are many counts of this clonotype. CDR3 loop: CASSLATGYGYTF. DNA of the CDR3: TGTGCCAGCAGCTTAGCGACGGGATATGGCTACACCTTC. The rearrangement links TRBV7-9 to TRBJ1-2, with D unclear. V lost 0 bases, J lost 5 bases, and 7 bases lay in between. CDR1 is SEHNR, CDR2 FQNEAQ, per germline (reference sequence). The CDR3 has 13 residues.